The clone carrying this TCR beta chain appeared once. The target antigen is unknown. This entry comes from a study of OX40 agonist ivuxolimab in advanced cancers. Looking at the study overall: In this trial design, patients received ivuxolimab intravenously at 0.01 to 10 mg/kg every 2 weeks. The dose-escalation cohort had hepatocellular carcinoma, melanoma, renal cell or head and neck cancer.

Study-wide results and caveats: On average, CD8+ T cells showed a greater number of expanded clones than CD4+. Expanded peripheral T cells had an undetermined antigen specificity.

Clones were read by immunoSEQ multiplex PCR, and TCRdb kept only the in-frame ones, dropping some. Of roughly 100,000 clones in the sample, approximately 90% were seen once. The sequencing used CD4+ or CD8+ T cells sorted from blood, collected in a trial of the OX40 agonist ivuxolimab. The clonotype comes from an adult with an advanced solid tumor such as melanoma, head and neck, liver or kidney cancer.

CDR3 DNA: TGTGCCAGCAGTTTCGCCAGCGGGGGTACAGATACGCAGTATTTT. Translated: CASSFASGGTDTQYF. The V call is TRBV6-1, the J call TRBJ2-3; 8 bases map to TRBD2. V was clipped by 5 bases and J by 3 bases; unmatched bases: 7. The CDR3 spans 15 residues. CDR1 is MNHNS and CDR2 is SASEGT in the germline V gene.